This T cell receptor (beta chain) is drawn from a study of cytomegalovirus exposure and HLA in healthy donors. Findings and limits, study-wide: While the bulk of TCR sequences proved rare, some public TCRs turned up in many donors.

This PCR relied on a set of 60 Vbeta primers and 13 Jbeta primers. Clones were read by immunoSEQ multiplex PCR, and TCRdb kept only the in-frame ones, dropping some. Of about 98,000 clones listed, under 75% are singletons. Remarks on this clone: Its target is not known.

The sequence derives from a man between 50 and 59 years old in good health and CMV-seronegative. Sequences were obtained from PBMCs.

The CDR3 DNA follows: TGCGCCAGCAGCTTCGACAGGGCGATCACCGGGGAGCTGTTTTTT. Its protein is CASSFDRAITGELFF. The chain combines TRBV5-1 with TRBJ2-2; 7 nucleotides align to TRBD1. After removal of 2 bases from V and 4 bases from J, the junction contained 5 bases not matched to a gene. This CDR3 contains 15 residues. Germline loops: CDR1 SGHRS, CDR2 YFSETQ.